Each of the 32 T cell receptor beta chains below was sequenced from the same sample in a study of cytomegalovirus exposure and HLA in healthy donors (dated by TCRdb to 2016 to 2017). Libraries were prepared through the immunoSEQ multiplex PCR assay. For the multiplex PCR, a mixture combining 60 forward primers for TCR Vbeta segments and 13 reverse primers for TCR Jbeta segments was used. TCRdb holds this immuneACCESS table with in-frame rearrangements only. Some clones are missing; in checked studies, unresolved V genes explain under half, and the rest has no known cause. Within this sample are under 200,000 clones, with around 80% of them counted one time only. 2% to 2.5% of the sample lies in the top ten. Material for sequencing was PBMCs. Receptor source: a male donor in good health and CMV-seronegative.

The chain has TRBV30 and TRBJ1-2; perhaps TRBD1 as D (5 bases). This CDR3 comprises 13 residues. CDR1 is GTSNPN, CDR2 SVGIG, per germline (reference sequence). V was cut by 3 bases and J by 2 bases, with 10 bases left in between. The CDR3 sequence: CAWSSGGNYGYTF. DNA of the CDR3: TGTGCCTGGAGCAGTGGGGGGAACTATGGCTACACCTTC.

This chain joins TRBV7-9 and TRBJ1-2, with D perhaps matching TRBD1 (6 bases). The V gene lost 5 bases and the J gene lost 4 bases, with 17 bases spanning the gap. The CDR3 consists of 15 residues. CDR1 is SEHNR, CDR2 FQNEAQ, per germline (reference sequence). The CDR3 loop is CASSPRQEELYGYTF. Here the CDR3 DNA reads TGTGCCAGCAGCCCAAGACAGGAAGAACTCTATGGCTACACCTTC.

This clone was counted a single time. The rearrangement links TRBV2 to TRBJ1-2, with 9 bases matching TRBD1. With V trimmed by 8 bases and J by 8 bases, 9 bases remained unmatched. CDR3 size: 13 residues. Germline CDR1 reads SNHLY; CDR2 reads FYNNEI. CDR3 sequence (DNA): TGTGCCAGCCTACCGGACAGGGGAGGCGGCTACACCTTC. It encodes CASLPDRGGGYTF.

Written as DNA, the CDR3 is TGTGCCTGGAGTGTTATAACACAGGGGGTCTATGGCTACACCTTC. Translating it yields CAWSVITQGVYGYTF. The V gene is TRBV30, the J gene TRBJ1-2; 8 bases fit TRBD1. V shed 0 bases and J 4 bases; nucleotides not matched to a gene: 7. This CDR3 spans 15 amino acids. CDR1 and CDR2 from the germline V gene are GTSNPN and SVGIG (reference sequence).

The rearrangement uses TRBV10-3 and TRBJ2-5, with 8 bases identical to TRBD1. The J call may be faulty, since TRBJ2-7 better matches the DNA end. The CDR3 sequence is 15 residues long. Germline CDR1 ENHRY, CDR2 SYGVKD. CDR3 in amino acids: CAISDIGQGTYEQYF. The CDR3 DNA reads TGTGCCATCAGTGACATAGGACAGGGTACCTACGAGCAGTACTTC.

The V call is TRBV5-1, the J call TRBJ1-5, with TRBD1 matching over 8 bases. J gave up 3 bases and V 4 bases, and 6 bases lay outside the gene matches. The CDR3 spans 15 residues. Per germline, CDR1 SGHRS and CDR2 YFSETQ. For the CDR3, the DNA is TGCGCCAGCAGCGTTACAGGGGGGAACAATCAGCCCCAGCATTTT. Protein sequence: CASSVTGGNNQPQHF.

This clone was seen just once. This chain links TRBV7-9 with TRBJ1-1; a weak D match, TRBD1 (5 bases). CDR3 length: 15 residues. The V end lost 1 base, the J end lost 1 base, and 10 bases lay between the germline ends. Germline CDR1 and CDR2: SEHNR and FQNEAQ (reference sequence). The CDR3 loop reads CASSLVQAKNTEAFF. In DNA, the CDR3 is TGTGCCAGCAGCTTAGTACAGGCGAAGAACACTGAAGCTTTCTTT. Drawing the rest from reference TRBV7-9 and TRBJ1-1, the complete variable domain is DTGVSQNPRHKITKRGQNVTFRCDPISEHNRLYWYRQTLGQGPEFLTYFQNEAQLEKSRLLSDRFSAERPKGSFSTLEIQRTEQGDSAMYLCASSLVQAKNTEAFFGQGTRLTVV.

The V call is TRBV7-9, the J call TRBJ1-1; 7 bases fit TRBD1. Germline lookup yields CDR1 SEHNR and CDR2 FQNEAQ (reference sequence). The CDR3 runs to 15 residues. The junction had 9 bases not matched to a gene; V was cut back by 5 bases and J by 3 bases. The CDR3 coding sequence is TGTGCCAGCAGCCCAGACAGGGTTTCGTACACTGAAGCTTTCTTT. Protein product: CASSPDRVSYTEAFF.

The rearrangement joins TRBV29-1 to TRBJ2-3, with TRBD1 as a possible D gene (5 bases). CDR1 is SQVTM, CDR2 ANQGSEA, per germline. V was cut by 4 bases and J by 5 bases, with 10 bases left in between. The CDR3 covers 12 residues. CDR3 coding DNA: TGCAGCGTTGGACAGCCCGGAGATACGCAGTATTTT. It yields the protein CSVGQPGDTQYF.

CDR3 residues: CASSLVGRRNGIQKEQFF. The CDR3 coding sequence is TGTGCCAGCAGCTTAGTCGGTAGGAGAAACGGGATACAAAAGGAGCAGTTCTTC. V gene TRBV7-2 combines with J gene TRBJ2-1, with D possibly being TRBD2 (5 bases). From germline, CDR1 is SGHTA and CDR2 FQGNSA. Trimming cost V 1 base and J 10 bases, with 26 bases left between them. The CDR3 consists of 18 residues.

Only one count was recorded for this clone. The V gene is TRBV11-2, the J gene TRBJ1-2; no definite D call. The CDR3 contains 16 residues. Trimming removed 0 bases at V and 4 bases at J, with 15 bases between. Germline lookup yields CDR1 SGHAT and CDR2 FQNNGV. The CDR3 loop reads CASSLDRAGAVYGYTF. CDR3 DNA sequence: TGTGCCAGCAGCTTAGATCGCGCAGGTGCCGTCTATGGCTACACCTTC. Combining the CDR3 with reference TRBV11-2 and TRBJ1-2 gives the whole variable domain EAGVAQSPRYKIIEKRQSVAFWCNPISGHATLYWYQQILGQGPKLLIQFQNNGVVDDSQLPKDRFSAERLKGVDSTLKIQPAKLEDSAVYLCASSLDRAGAVYGYTFGSGTRLTVV.

The CDR3 is CAIGGQGRDGYTF. The CDR3 DNA reads as TGTGCCATCGGAGGACAGGGGCGCGATGGCTACACCTTC. V usage is TRBV10-3 and J usage is TRBJ1-2; 9 bases line up with TRBD1. Losses at the gene ends were 8 bases for V and 6 bases for J; bases not matched to a gene: 7. The germline gives CDR1 ENHRY, CDR2 SYGVKD. The CDR3 consists of 13 residues.

This chain links TRBV5-1 with TRBJ1-1, with a weak D call TRBD1 (5 bases). The germline CDR1 and CDR2 sequences are SGHRS and YFSETQ. The germline V and J ends were trimmed by 0 bases and 5 bases, with 17 bases remaining between them. This CDR3 is 16 amino acids long. In DNA form, the CDR3 reads TGCGCCAGCAGCTTGGGGGGTGTAGGGGCCGGGACTGAAGCTTTCTTT. It yields the protein CASSLGGVGAGTEAFF.

The chain links TRBV5-1 to TRBJ2-5; TRBD2 might be the D (7 bases). The CDR3 has 16 residues. V lost 3 bases to trimming and J lost 2 bases, with 17 bases between them. From germline, CDR1 is SGHRS and CDR2 YFSETQ. DNA for the CDR3: TGCGCCAGCAGCTCGTCCGGGGGGCTCCGGCAAGAGACCCAGTACTTC. Translating it yields CASSSSGGLRQETQYF. Variable domain in full (rest from reference TRBV5-1 and TRBJ2-5): KAGVTQTPRYLIKTRGQQVTLSCSPISGHRSVSWYQQTPGQGLQFLFEYFSETQRNKGNFPGRFSGRQFSNSRSEMNVSTLELGDSALYLCASSSSGGLRQETQYFGPGTRLLVL.

The chain has TRBV9 and TRBJ2-3, with 9 bases fitting TRBD2. The junction had 8 bases not matched to a gene; V was cut back by 4 bases and J by 2 bases. CDR1 SGDLS and CDR2 YYNGEE come from the germline V gene. The CDR3 is made up of 16 amino acids. The CDR3 DNA is TGTGCCAGCAGCTACCGACCGGGACTAGCCACAGATACGCAGTATTTT. It is translated as CASSYRPGLATDTQYF.

V gene TRBV4-3 combines with J gene TRBJ1-4, with D possibly matching TRBD1 (6 bases). The germline V gene encodes CDR1 LGHNA and CDR2 YSLEER. The CDR3 consists of 15 residues. V was clipped by 4 bases and J by 5 bases, with 14 bases between them. The CDR3 loop reads CASSRYDRTNEKLFF. Written as DNA, the CDR3 is TGCGCCAGCAGCCGCTACGACAGGACGAATGAAAAACTGTTTTTT.

The chain recombines TRBV6-6 with TRBJ1-2; possible D gene TRBD1, 6 bases. V lost 7 bases, J lost 3 bases, and 21 bases lay in between. The germline gives CDR1 MNHNY, CDR2 SVGAGI (reference sequence). This CDR3 comprises 16 residues. CDR3: CASKPGGAPLHYGYTF. The CDR3 nucleotides read TGTGCCAGCAAACCTGGGGGGGCGCCCCTCCACTATGGCTACACCTTC.

The chain is built from TRBV15 and TRBJ2-2, with TRBD1 matching 9 bases. The CDR3 has 14 residues. Losses at the gene ends were 8 bases for V and 7 bases for J; bases not matched to a gene: 8. Germline CDR1 LNHNV, CDR2 YYDKDF (reference sequence). CDR3 in amino acids: CATSRDREGGELFF. The CDR3 nucleotides read TGTGCCACCTCAAGGGACAGGGAGGGCGGGGAGCTGTTTTTT.

The V and J genes are TRBV29-1 and TRBJ1-4, with D possibly TRBD1 on 5 matching bases. Germline V CDR1 and CDR2: SQVTM, ANQGSEA. V was trimmed by 6 bases and J by 1 base, leaving 18 bases between them. The CDR3 contains 16 residues. The CDR3 is CSVMKRGGETNEKLFF. The CDR3 coding sequence is TGCAGCGTGATGAAAAGGGGCGGTGAAACTAATGAAAAACTGTTTTTT.

This clone was seen more than once but under ten times. The gene calls are TRBV18 and TRBJ2-1; 11 bases match TRBD2. V dropped 4 bases and J dropped 0; count of bases not matched to a gene: 5. The CDR3 is 17 residues long. The germline V gene has CDR1 KGHSH and CDR2 LQKENI. DNA for the CDR3: TGTGCCAGCTCACAAGGGACTAGCGGCATCTCCTACAATGAGCAGTTCTTC. It codes for CASSQGTSGISYNEQFF.

The chain combines TRBV4-1 with TRBJ1-1; 9 nucleotides agree with TRBD1. Trimming cost V 3 bases and J 3 bases; bases outside gene matches: 5. The CDR3 contains 15 residues. Looked up from germline, CDR1 is MGHRA and CDR2 is YSYEKL. CDR3 amino acids: CASSHLTGGYTEAFF. The CDR3 DNA reads as TGCGCCAGCAGCCACCTGACAGGGGGTTACACTGAAGCTTTCTTT.

This chain joins TRBV5-6 and TRBJ2-7, with 9 bases lining up with TRBD1. Losses at the gene ends were 3 bases for V and 1 base for J; bases not matched to a gene: 5. This CDR3 is 15 amino acids long. Looked up from germline, CDR1 is SGHDT and CDR2 is YYEEEE. The CDR3 region is CASSYRDRASYEQYF. DNA of the CDR3: TGTGCCAGCAGCTACCGGGACAGGGCTTCCTACGAGCAGTACTTC.

Only a few counts were recorded for this clone. The chain joins TRBV15 to TRBJ1-4; D gene ambiguous. Germline loops: CDR1 LNHNV, CDR2 YYDKDF (reference sequence). The CDR3 length is 14 residues. The V gene lost 0 bases and the J gene lost 7 bases, with 9 bases spanning the gap. CDR3 DNA: TGTGCCACCAGCAGAGATTATTACAGTGAAAAACTGTTTTTT. This sequence encodes CATSRDYYSEKLFF.

The chain recombines TRBV25-1 with TRBJ2-7; tentatively, D is TRBD1 (7 bases). Germline CDR1 reads MGHDK; CDR2 reads SYGVNS. The CDR3 runs 16 residues. V was trimmed by 4 bases and J by 1 base, leaving 17 bases between them. In DNA, the CDR3 is TGTGCCAGCAGTGGCGGGACAGCGAAAGTTTCCTACGAGCAGTACTTC. It codes for CASSGGTAKVSYEQYF.

The chain employs TRBV20-1 and TRBJ2-7; D is undetermined. The CDR3 runs 11 residues. V was cut by 1 base and J by 4 bases, with 5 bases left in between. The V gene's germline CDR1 is DFQATT and CDR2 SNEGSKA (reference sequence). In DNA, the CDR3 is TGCAGTGCTAGAGCGGGTTACGAGCAGTACTTC. It yields the protein CSARAGYEQYF.

V is TRBV7-9 and J is TRBJ2-3, with 8 bases matching TRBD1. V gave up 5 bases and J gave up 5 bases; unmatched junction bases: 6. This CDR3 is built from 14 residues. CDR1 is SEHNR and CDR2 is FQNEAQ in the germline V gene (reference sequence). CDR3 loop: CASSPGQGIDTQYF. CDR3 nucleotide sequence: TGTGCCAGCAGCCCCGGACAGGGAATAGATACGCAGTATTTT.

J is TRBJ2-7 and V is TRBV6-1, with D perhaps TRBD1 (6 bases). Germline-derived CDR1 and CDR2 are MNHNS and SASEGT. The CDR3 is 15 residues long. The V gene lost 6 bases and the J gene lost 0 bases, with 15 bases spanning the gap. The CDR3 loop reads CASREQGGDSYEQYF. The CDR3, as DNA: TGTGCCAGCAGAGAACAGGGCGGCGACTCCTACGAGCAGTACTTC.

This rearrangement joins TRBV14 to TRBJ2-7, with D unresolved. The CDR3 runs to 12 residues. CDR1 SGHDN and CDR2 FVKESK come from the germline V gene. Trimming took 3 bases from V and 2 from J, leaving 5 bases between them. The CDR3 spells CASSHVPYEQYF. CDR3 coding DNA: TGTGCCAGCAGCCACGTCCCCTACGAGCAGTACTTC. Variable domain in full (rest from reference TRBV14 and TRBJ2-7): EAGVTQFPSHSVIEKGQTVTLRCDPISGHDNLYWYRRVMGKEIKFLLHFVKESKQDESGMPNNRFLAERTGGTYSTLKVQPAELEDSGVYFCASSHVPYEQYFGPGTRLTVT.

The V gene is TRBV7-2, the J gene TRBJ1-2; D unresolved. The length of the CDR3 is 15 residues. Per the germline V gene, CDR1 is SGHTA and CDR2 is FQGNSA. Trimming stripped 5 bases from V and 4 bases from J, with 17 bases between. For the CDR3, the DNA is TGTGCCAGCAGCCCCAACCTGCTGGGCCCCTATGGCTACACCTTC. Translated: CASSPNLLGPYGYTF.

This CDR3 reads CASTLTGRDEKLFF. CDR3 coding DNA: TGTGCCAGCACCTTGACAGGGCGGGATGAAAAACTGTTTTTT. The chain combines TRBV6-1 with TRBJ1-4, with TRBD1 matching 7 bases. Germline V gene lookup returns CDR1 MNHNS and CDR2 SASEGT. The ends lost 7 bases at V and 6 bases at J; junction bases unmatched: 8. The CDR3 totals 14 residues.

CDR3 nucleotide sequence: TGTGCCTGGAGTGTTGGGTCCGGGGGTTCACCCCTCCACTTT. Its translation: CAWSVGSGGSPLHF. The chain uses TRBV30 and TRBJ1-6; D may be TRBD1 (5 bases). CDR1 is GTSNPN, CDR2 SVGIG, per germline (reference sequence). This CDR3 is built from 14 residues. With 0 bases removed from V and 9 bases from J, the gap between germline ends came to 12 bases.

The chain has TRBV6-6 and TRBJ2-7; D ambiguous. Germline assignment: CDR1 MNHNY and CDR2 SVGAGI (reference sequence). V was pared by 4 bases and J by 3 bases, with 10 bases between. The CDR3 loop spans 13 amino acids. The CDR3: CASSSHLSYEQYF. CDR3 bases: TGTGCCAGCAGTTCGCACCTAAGCTACGAGCAGTACTTC.